The rows below give T cell receptor beta chains drawn from one sample of a study of identical twins. A single record per CDR3 protein comes from TCRdb applying MiXCR to the 5' RACE reads. This table holds 600,000 to 700,000 distinct CDR3 sequences, around 21% found once. These data are also associated with another study on T cells expressing NK-cell markers.

The specimen was PBMCs. These receptors came from a woman younger than 30 in good health. The CDR3 runs from the conserved cysteine through the conserved F or W. A D gene is named only where the DNA matches it firmly. Expanded clones get a size class; other rows say once, few or many, or leave the size out.

clone size,CDR3 length,J gene,V gene,D gene,CDR3 protein,CDR3 DNA
NA,15,TRBJ2-6,TRBV20-1,TRBD1,CSASEGATGANVLTF,TGCAGTGCTAGCGAGGGGGCAACTGGGGCCAACGTCCTGACTTTC
few,14,TRBJ2-7,TRBV7-9,TRBD2,CASSPGTTSYEQYF,TGTGCCAGCAGCCCCGGGACTACCTCCTACGAGCAGTACTTC
NA,13,TRBJ2-2,TRBV15,NA,CATMGTYTGELFF,TGTGCCACCATGGGCACGTACACCGGGGAGCTGTTTTTT
NA,16,TRBJ2-6,TRBV7-2,TRBD1,CASSLRTGSGANVLTF,TGTGCCAGCAGCTTGAGGACAGGGAGTGGGGCCAACGTCCTGACTTTC
few,11,TRBJ1-2,TRBV12-3/TRBV12-4,NA,CASSLIDGYTF,TGTGCCAGCAGTTTAATAGATGGCTACACCTTC
few,13,TRBJ1-1,TRBV10-3,NA,CAIWSGVNGEAFF,TGTGCCATCTGGTCGGGCGTGAACGGTGAAGCTTTCTTT
NA,15,TRBJ2-5,TRBV3-1,NA,CASSQDIGTQETQYF,TGTGCCAGCAGCCAAGACATTGGGACCCAAGAGACCCAGTACTTC
few,13,TRBJ1-5,TRBV20-1,NA,CSAKGGSNQPQHF,TGCAGTGCTAAGGGCGGAAGCAATCAGCCCCAGCATTTT
few,14,TRBJ1-6,TRBV12-3/TRBV12-4,NA,CASSLVGEFSPLHF,TGTGCCAGCAGTTTGGTGGGGGAATTTTCACCCCTCCACTTT
NA,15,TRBJ2-5,TRBV18,NA,CASSPPAGKQETQYF,TGTGCCAGCTCACCGCCGGCGGGGAAGCAAGAGACCCAGTACTTC
many,14,TRBJ2-7,TRBV20-1,TRBD1,CSAEGQGVNDEQYF,TGCAGTGCCGAGGGGCAGGGGGTCAATGACGAGCAGTACTTC
NA,16,TRBJ2-1,TRBV11-2,NA,CASSRTGESSYNEQFF,TGTGCCAGCAGTCGAACAGGAGAAAGCTCCTACAATGAGCAGTTCTTC
NA,15,TRBJ2-7,TRBV24-1,NA,CATLHPRDFLYEQYF,TGTGCCACCCTTCATCCCCGGGACTTCCTCTACGAGCAGTACTTC
NA,15,TRBJ1-4,TRBV10-3,NA,CAISESTGSKEKLFF,TGTGCCATCAGTGAGTCGACAGGCTCGAAGGAAAAACTGTTTTTT
few,19,TRBJ2-4,TRBV21-1,NA,CARPTWGPNQYLAKNIQYF,TGTGCCCGACCTACATGGGGCCCGAATCAATACCTAGCCAAAAACATTCAGTACTTC
NA,15,TRBJ2-1,TRBV5-1,TRBD1,CASSLVAGGGNEQFF,TGCGCCAGCAGCTTGGTAGCAGGGGGTGGCAATGAGCAGTTCTTC
many,13,TRBJ1-1,TRBV5-1,NA,CASSPVRATEAFF,TGCGCCAGCAGCCCCGTGAGGGCCACTGAAGCTTTCTTT
few,15,TRBJ2-7,TRBV5-6,NA,CASSFLERRGWEQYF,TGTGCCAGCAGCTTTCTAGAGAGGCGAGGTTGGGAGCAGTACTTC